The clone carrying this T cell receptor beta chain was picked up many times. Trimming left V 5 bases short and J 2 bases short, with 16 bases between. This CDR3 is built from 16 residues. Germline lookup yields CDR1 SGHTA and CDR2 FQGNSA. This sample stems from a study of molecular identifiers for immune sequencing clone quantification. Previously described methods and listed TCR primers produced bulk TCR libraries. TCRdb analysed the PCR reads with MiXCR anew, one entry per CDR3 protein. The table shows 85,000 to 100,000 distinct CDR3 sequences, with around a fifth occurring only once. The gene calls are TRBV7-2 and TRBJ2-1, with D uncertain. The clonotype was recovered from a human donor in good health. Some libraries in this study had Jurkat cell RNA spiked in. The sample comprised naive CD8+ T cells from blood, with Jurkat cell RNA spiked in. As for subset: FACS-sorted CD8+CD4-CCR7+CD45RA+ naive T cells. The CDR3 DNA follows: TGTGCCAGCAGCAAAGGCGGTCTTGGGGCCTACAATGAGCAGTTCTTC. Protein sequence: CASSKGGLGAYNEQFF.